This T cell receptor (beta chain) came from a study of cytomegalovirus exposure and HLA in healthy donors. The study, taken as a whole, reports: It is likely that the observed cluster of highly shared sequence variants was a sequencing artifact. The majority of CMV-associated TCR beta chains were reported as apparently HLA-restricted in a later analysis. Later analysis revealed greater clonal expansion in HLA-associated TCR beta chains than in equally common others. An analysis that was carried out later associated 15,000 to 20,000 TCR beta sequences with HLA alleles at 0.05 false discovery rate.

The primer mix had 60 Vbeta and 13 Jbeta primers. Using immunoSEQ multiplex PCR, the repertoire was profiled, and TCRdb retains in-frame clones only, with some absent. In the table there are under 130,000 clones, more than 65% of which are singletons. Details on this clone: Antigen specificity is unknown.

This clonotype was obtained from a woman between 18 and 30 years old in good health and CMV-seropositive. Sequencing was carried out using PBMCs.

CDR3 region: CASSPQGSNQPQHF. CDR3 sequence (DNA): TGTGCCAGCTCACCCCAGGGGTCCAATCAGCCCCAGCATTTT. The rearrangement joins TRBV18 to TRBJ1-5; a possible D gene is TRBD1 (6 bases). The CDR3 consists of 14 residues. The V end was cut by 3 bases, the J end by 3 bases, with 9 bases between. Germline-derived CDR1 and CDR2 are KGHSH and LQKENI.